This T cell receptor beta chain was sequenced during a study of shared T cell receptors in the human thymus. Produced via immunoSEQ multiplex PCR; TCRdb's table is partial and in-frame only. The data show 600,000 to 900,000 clones, with approximately 85% seen just once and roughly 0.01% held by the top ten. Germline values: CDR1 MDHEN, CDR2 SYDVKM. The CDR3 is made up of 14 amino acids. After removal of 7 bases from V and 4 bases from J, the junction contained 7 bases not matched to a gene. This sample also belongs to another study, concerning human thymus T cells.

The clonotype originates from a girl in the first two years of life with a congenital heart defect. This chain connects TRBV28 to TRBJ1-2, with 9 bases fitting TRBD1. The sample taken for sequencing was thymocytes. The CDR3 protein is CASKDRGSTYGYTF. In DNA, the CDR3 is TGTGCCAGCAAAGACAGGGGGAGTACCTATGGCTACACCTTC.